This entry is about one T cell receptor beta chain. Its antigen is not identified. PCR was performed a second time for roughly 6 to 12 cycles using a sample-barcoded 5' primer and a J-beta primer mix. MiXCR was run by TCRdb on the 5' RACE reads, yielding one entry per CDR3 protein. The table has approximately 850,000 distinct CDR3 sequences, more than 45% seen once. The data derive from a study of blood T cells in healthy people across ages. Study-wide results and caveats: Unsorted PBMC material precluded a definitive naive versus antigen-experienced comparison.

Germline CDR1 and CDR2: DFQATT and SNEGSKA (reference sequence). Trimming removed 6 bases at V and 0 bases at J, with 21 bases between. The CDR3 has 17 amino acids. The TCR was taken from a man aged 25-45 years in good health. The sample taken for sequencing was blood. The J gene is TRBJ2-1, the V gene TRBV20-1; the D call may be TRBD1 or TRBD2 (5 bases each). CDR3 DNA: TGCAGTGCCCCCGGGACCCCAGTTGGCCGCTCCTACAATGAGCAGTTCTTC. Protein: CSAPGTPVGRSYNEQFF.